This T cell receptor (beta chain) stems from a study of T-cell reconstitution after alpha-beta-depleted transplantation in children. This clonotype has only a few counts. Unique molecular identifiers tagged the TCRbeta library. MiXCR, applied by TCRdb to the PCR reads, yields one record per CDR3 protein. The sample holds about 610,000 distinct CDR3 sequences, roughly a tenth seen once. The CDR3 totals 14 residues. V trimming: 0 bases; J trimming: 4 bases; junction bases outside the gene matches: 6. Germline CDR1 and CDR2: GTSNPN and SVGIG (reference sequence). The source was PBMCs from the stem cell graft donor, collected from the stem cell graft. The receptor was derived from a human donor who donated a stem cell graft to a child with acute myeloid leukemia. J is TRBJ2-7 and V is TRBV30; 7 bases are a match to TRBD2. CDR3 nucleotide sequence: TGTGCCTGGAGTGTAAGCAGACTAGCTTACGAGCAGTACTTC. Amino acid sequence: CAWSVSRLAYEQYF. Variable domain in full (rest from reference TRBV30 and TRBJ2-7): SQTIHQWPATLVQPVGSPLSLECTVEGTSNPNLYWYRQAAGRGLQLLFYSVGIGQISSEVPQNLSASRPQDRQFILSSKKLLLSDSGFYLCAWSVSRLAYEQYFGPGTRLTVT.